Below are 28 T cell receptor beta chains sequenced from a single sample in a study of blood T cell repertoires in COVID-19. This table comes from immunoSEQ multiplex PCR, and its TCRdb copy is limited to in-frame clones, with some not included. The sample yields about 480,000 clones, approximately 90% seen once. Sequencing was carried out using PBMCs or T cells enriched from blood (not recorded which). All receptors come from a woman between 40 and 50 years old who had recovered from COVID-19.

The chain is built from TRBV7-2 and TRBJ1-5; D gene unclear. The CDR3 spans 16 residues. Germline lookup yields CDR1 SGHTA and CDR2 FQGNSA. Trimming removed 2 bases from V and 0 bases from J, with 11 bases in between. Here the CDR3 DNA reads TGTGCCAGCAGCTTAACACAGCTCTATAGCAATCAGCCCCAGCATTTT. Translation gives CASSLTQLYSNQPQHF.

CDR3 in amino acids: CASSLDGQAGGGYTF. Written as DNA, the CDR3 is TGCGCCAGCAGCTTGGACGGACAGGCCGGGGGTGGCTACACCTTC. This chain uses TRBV5-1 with TRBJ1-2; 7 nucleotides align to TRBD1. V dropped 0 bases and J dropped 7; count of bases not matched to a gene: 9. CDR3 length: 15 residues. CDR1 and CDR2 (germline): SGHRS, YFSETQ.

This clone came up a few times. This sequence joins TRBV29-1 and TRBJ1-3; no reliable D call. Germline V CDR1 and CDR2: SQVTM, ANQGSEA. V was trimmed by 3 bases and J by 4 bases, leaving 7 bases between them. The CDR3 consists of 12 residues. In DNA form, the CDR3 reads TGCAGCGTTGACACCGAGGGAAACACCATATATTTT. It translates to CSVDTEGNTIYF.

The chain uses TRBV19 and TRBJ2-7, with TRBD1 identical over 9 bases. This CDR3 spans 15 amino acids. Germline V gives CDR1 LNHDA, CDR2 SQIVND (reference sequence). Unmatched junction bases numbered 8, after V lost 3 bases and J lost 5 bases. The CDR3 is CASSIPGQGTHEQYF. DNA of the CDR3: TGTGCCAGTAGTATCCCAGGACAGGGGACCCACGAGCAGTACTTC.

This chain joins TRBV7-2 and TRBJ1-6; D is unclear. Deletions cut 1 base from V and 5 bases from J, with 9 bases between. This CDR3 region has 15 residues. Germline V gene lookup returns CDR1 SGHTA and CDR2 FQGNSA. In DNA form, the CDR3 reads TGTGCCAGCAGCTTAGAGGGCGGGAATAATTCACCCCTCCACTTT. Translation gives CASSLEGGNNSPLHF. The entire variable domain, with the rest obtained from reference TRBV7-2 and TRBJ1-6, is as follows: GAGVSQSPSNKVTEKGKDVELRCDPISGHTALYWYRQSLGQGLEFLIYFQGNSAPDKSGLPSDRFSAERTGGSVSTLTIQRTQQEDSAVYLCASSLEGGNNSPLHFGNGTRLTVT.

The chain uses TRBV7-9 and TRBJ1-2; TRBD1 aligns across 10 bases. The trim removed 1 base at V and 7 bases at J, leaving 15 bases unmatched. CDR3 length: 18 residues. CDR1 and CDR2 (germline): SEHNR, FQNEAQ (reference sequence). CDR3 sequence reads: CASSLDRQGAGLSSGYTF. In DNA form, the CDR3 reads TGTGCCAGCAGCTTAGATAGACAGGGGGCCGGTCTCAGTTCTGGCTACACCTTC.

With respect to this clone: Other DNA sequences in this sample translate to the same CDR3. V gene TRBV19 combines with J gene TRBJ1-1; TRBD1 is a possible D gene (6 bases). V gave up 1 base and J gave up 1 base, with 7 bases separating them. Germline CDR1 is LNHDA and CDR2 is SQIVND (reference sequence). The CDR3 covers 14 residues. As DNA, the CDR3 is TGTGCCAGTAGTATAGGAGGGGGGAACACTGAAGCTTTCTTT. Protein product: CASSIGGGNTEAFF.

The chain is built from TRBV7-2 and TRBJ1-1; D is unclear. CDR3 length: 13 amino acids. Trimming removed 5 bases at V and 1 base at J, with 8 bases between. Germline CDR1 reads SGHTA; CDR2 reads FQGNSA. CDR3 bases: TGTGCCAGCAGCCGGGGAAAGAACACTGAAGCTTTCTTT. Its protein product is CASSRGKNTEAFF.

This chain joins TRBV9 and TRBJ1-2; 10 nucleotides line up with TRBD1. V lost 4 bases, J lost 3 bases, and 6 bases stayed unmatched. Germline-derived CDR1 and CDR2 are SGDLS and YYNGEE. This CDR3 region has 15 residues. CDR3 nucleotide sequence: TGTGCCAGCAGCTCAGGACAGGGGGGGGACTATGGCTACACCTTC. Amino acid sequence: CASSSGQGGDYGYTF.

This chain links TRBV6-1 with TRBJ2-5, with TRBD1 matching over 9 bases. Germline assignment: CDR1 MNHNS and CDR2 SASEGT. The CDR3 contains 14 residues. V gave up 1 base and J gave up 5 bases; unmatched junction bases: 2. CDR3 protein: CASSEGGQGETQYF. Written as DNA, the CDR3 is TGTGCCAGCAGTGAAGGTGGACAGGGGGAGACCCAGTACTTC.

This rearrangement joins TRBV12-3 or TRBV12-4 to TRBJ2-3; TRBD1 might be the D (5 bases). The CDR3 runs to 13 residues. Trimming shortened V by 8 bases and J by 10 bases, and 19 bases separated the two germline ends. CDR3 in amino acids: CASGAPPPPAQYF. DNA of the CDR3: TGTGCCAGCGGGGCCCCTCCCCCCCCCGCGCAGTATTTT.

This CDR3 is CASSYVAGGVNNEQFF. CDR3 nucleotide sequence: TGTGCCAGCAGTTACGTAGCGGGAGGAGTCAACAATGAGCAGTTCTTC. The chain links TRBV6-2 or TRBV6-3 to TRBJ2-1; TRBD2 aligns across 10 bases. Looked up from germline, CDR1 is MNHEY and CDR2 is SVGEGT. The CDR3 is made up of 16 amino acids. V trimming: 2 bases; J trimming: 5 bases; junction bases outside the gene matches: 6.

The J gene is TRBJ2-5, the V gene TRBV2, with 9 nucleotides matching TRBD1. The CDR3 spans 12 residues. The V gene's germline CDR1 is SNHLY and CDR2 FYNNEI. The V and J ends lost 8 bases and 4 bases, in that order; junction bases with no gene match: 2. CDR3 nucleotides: TGTGCCAGCCGGGGACAGGGAGAGACCCAGTACTTC. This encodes CASRGQGETQYF.

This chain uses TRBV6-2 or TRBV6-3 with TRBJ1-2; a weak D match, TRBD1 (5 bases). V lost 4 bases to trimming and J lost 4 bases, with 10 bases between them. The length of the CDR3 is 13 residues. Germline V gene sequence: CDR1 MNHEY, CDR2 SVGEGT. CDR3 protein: CASSWQGVYGYTF. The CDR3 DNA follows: TGTGCCAGCAGTTGGCAGGGCGTCTATGGCTACACCTTC.

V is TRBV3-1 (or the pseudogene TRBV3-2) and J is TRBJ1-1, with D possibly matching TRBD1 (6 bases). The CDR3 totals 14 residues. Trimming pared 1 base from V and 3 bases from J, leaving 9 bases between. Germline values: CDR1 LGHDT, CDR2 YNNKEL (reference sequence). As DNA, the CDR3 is TGTGCCAGCAGCCAAGTAACAGGGCACACTGAAGCTTTCTTT. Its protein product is CASSQVTGHTEAFF.

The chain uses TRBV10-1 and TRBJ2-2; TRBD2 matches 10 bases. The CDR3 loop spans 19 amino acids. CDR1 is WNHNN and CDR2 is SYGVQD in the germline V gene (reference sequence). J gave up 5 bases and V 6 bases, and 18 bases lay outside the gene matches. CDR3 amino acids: CASSGTFPASGSRTGELFF. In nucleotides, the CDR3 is TGCGCCAGCAGCGGGACATTTCCCGCTAGCGGGAGCCGGACCGGGGAGCTGTTTTTT.

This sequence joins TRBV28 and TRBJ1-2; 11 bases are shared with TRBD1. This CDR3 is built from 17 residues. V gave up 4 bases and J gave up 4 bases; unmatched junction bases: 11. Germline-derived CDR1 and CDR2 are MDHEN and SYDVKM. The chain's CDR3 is CASSSGTGGSLGYGYTF. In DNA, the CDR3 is TGTGCCAGCAGTTCCGGGACAGGGGGGAGTTTGGGCTATGGCTACACCTTC.

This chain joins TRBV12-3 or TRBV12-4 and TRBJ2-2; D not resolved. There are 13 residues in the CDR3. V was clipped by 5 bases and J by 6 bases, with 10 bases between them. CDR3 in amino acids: CASSTIVAGELFF. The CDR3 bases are TGTGCCAGCAGTACGATAGTGGCCGGGGAGCTGTTTTTT.

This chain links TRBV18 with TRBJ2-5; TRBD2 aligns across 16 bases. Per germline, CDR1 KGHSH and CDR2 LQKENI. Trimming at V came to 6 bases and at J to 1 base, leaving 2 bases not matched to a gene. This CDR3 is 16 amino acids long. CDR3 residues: CASSGTSGRAQETQYF. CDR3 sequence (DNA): TGTGCCAGCTCCGGGACTAGCGGGAGGGCCCAAGAGACCCAGTACTTC.

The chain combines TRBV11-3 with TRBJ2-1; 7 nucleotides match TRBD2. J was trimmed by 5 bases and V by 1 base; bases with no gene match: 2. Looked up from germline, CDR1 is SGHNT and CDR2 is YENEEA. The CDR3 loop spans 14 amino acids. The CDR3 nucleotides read TGTGCCAGCAGCTTAGGAGGGAGGGACAATGAGCAGTTCTTC. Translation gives CASSLGGRDNEQFF. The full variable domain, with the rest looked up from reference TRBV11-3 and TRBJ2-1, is EAGVVQSPRYKIIEKKQPVAFWCNPISGHNTLYWYLQNLGQGPELLIRYENEEAVDDSQLPKDRFSAERLKGVDSTLKIQPAELGDSAVYLCASSLGGRDNEQFFGPGTRLTVL.

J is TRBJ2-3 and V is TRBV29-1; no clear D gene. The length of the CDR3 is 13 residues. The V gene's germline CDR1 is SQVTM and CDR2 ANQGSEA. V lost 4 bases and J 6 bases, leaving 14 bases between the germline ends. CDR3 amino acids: CSVGGAISDTQYF. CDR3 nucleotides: TGCAGCGTTGGAGGTGCGATTTCTGATACGCAGTATTTT.

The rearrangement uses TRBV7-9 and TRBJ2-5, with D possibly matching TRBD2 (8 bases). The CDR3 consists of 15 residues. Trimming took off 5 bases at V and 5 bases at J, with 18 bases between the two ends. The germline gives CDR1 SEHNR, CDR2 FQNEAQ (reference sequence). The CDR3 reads CASSKVGRGLETQYF. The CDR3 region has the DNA TGTGCCAGCAGCAAGGTCGGGAGGGGGCTCGAGACCCAGTACTTC.

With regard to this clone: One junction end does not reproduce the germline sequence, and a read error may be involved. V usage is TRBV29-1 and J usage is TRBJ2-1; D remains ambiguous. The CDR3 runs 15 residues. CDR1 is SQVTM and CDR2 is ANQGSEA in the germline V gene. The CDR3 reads CSAERKSTPLDEQFF. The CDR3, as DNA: TGCAGCGCTGAACGGAAATCGACCCCCCTAGATGAGCAGTTCTTC.

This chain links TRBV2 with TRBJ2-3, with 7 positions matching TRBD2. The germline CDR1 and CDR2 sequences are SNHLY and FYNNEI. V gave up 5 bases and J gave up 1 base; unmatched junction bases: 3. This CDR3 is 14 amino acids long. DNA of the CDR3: TGTGCCAGCAGTCCCGCGGGGGGCACAGATACGCAGTATTTT. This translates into CASSPAGGTDTQYF.

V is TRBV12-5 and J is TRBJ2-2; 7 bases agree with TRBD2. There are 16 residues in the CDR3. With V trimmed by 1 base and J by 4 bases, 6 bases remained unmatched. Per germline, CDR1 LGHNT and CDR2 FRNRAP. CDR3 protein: CASGLASGMGTGELFF. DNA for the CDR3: TGTGCTAGTGGTTTGGCGAGCGGGATGGGCACCGGGGAGCTGTTTTTT.

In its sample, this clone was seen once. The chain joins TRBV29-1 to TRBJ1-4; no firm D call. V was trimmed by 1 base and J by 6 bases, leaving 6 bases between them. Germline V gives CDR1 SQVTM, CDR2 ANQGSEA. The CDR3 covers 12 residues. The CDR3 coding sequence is TGCAGCGTTGAAGGTATCGATGAAAAACTGTTTTTT. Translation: CSVEGIDEKLFF.

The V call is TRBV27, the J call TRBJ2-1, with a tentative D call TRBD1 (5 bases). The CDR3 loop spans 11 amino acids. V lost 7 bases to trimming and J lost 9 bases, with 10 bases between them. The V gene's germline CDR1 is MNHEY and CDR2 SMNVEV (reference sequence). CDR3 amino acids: CASNGRGEQFF. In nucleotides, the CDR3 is TGTGCCAGCAACGGTAGGGGTGAGCAGTTCTTC.

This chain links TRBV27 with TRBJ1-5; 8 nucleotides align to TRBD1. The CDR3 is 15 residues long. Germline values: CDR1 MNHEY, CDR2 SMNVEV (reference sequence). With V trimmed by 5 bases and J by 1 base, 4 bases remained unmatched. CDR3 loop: CASSSGTGSNQPQHF. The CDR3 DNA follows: TGTGCCAGCAGTAGCGGGACAGGAAGCAATCAGCCCCAGCATTTT.